Listed here are 26 T cell receptor beta chains from one sample, sequenced in a study of patients and donors after allogeneic stem cell transplantation. TCRdb recomputed calls from the RT-PCR reads with MiXCR, one row per CDR3 protein. The data hold 400,000 to 500,000 distinct CDR3 sequences, with more than 15% observed a single time. The sequenced sample was blood, either unsorted or a sorted T cell fraction (not recorded which). The receptors were gathered from a human donor who was either an allogeneic HSCT recipient or a stem cell or donor lymphocyte infusion donor (not recorded which). It is not recorded whose cells these are; they may come from a transplant donor.

This clonotype was detected many times. The chain carries TRBV7-3 and TRBJ2-3; TRBD2 matches at 10 bases. CDR1 is SGHTA and CDR2 is FQGTGA in the germline V gene. The CDR3 sequence is 15 residues long. Trimming removed 3 bases from V and 2 bases from J; junction bases left unmatched: 2. The CDR3 DNA reads TGTGCCAGCAGCTTTAGCGGGAGGCCCACAGATACGCAGTATTTT. It specifies CASSFSGRPTDTQYF.

The V call is TRBV7-9, the J call TRBJ2-5, with TRBD2 matching 10 bases. V was clipped by 3 bases and J by 4 bases; unmatched bases: 2. There are 14 residues in the CDR3. Germline V lookup: CDR1 SEHNR, CDR2 FQNEAQ (reference sequence). Here the CDR3 reads CASSFKREGETQYF. CDR3 nucleotides: TGTGCCAGCAGCTTCAAGCGGGAGGGAGAGACCCAGTACTTC.

In this sample, this clonotype turned up a few times. Here the CDR3 DNA reads TGCGCCAGCAGCCAAGATCGTGGGGCGATGAACACTGAAGCTTTCTTT. Its protein is CASSQDRGAMNTEAFF. The rearrangement joins TRBV4-1 to TRBJ1-1; tentative D call: TRBD1 (5 bases). Germline assignment: CDR1 MGHRA and CDR2 YSYEKL. The CDR3 runs to 16 residues. The V end was cut by 0 bases, the J end by 0 bases, with 11 bases between.

This clonotype appeared a few times. The J gene is TRBJ2-2, the V gene TRBV9; TRBD2 agrees at 12 bases. CDR1 SGDLS and CDR2 YYNGEE come from the germline V gene. The junction had 2 bases not matched to a gene; V was cut back by 1 base and J by 1 base. There are 17 residues in the CDR3. The CDR3 here is CASSVSSGGENTGELFF. The CDR3 bases are TGTGCCAGCAGCGTATCTAGCGGGGGGGAGAACACCGGGGAGCTGTTTTTT. Full variable domain (outside the CDR3, taken from reference TRBV9 and TRBJ2-2): DSGVTQTPKHLITATGQRVTLRCSPRSGDLSVYWYQQSLDQGLQFLIQYYNGEERAKGNILERFSAQQFPDLHSELNLSSLELGDSALYFCASSVSSGGENTGELFFGEGSRLTVL.

In regard to this clonotype: At one of its ends the junction is not consistent with the germline gene, which may arise from a read error. The chain is built from TRBV15 and TRBJ2-2; possible D gene TRBD2, 6 bases. Germline V gene sequence: CDR1 LNHNV, CDR2 YYDKDF (reference sequence). CDR3 length: 13 amino acids. DNA of the CDR3: TGTGCCACCAGCAGAGATCTGTTGGGGGGGCTGTTTTTT. Translation: CATSRDLLGGLFF.

The J gene is TRBJ1-2, the V gene TRBV12-3 or TRBV12-4; D perhaps matches TRBD1 (6 bases). This CDR3 has 14 residues. Trimming removed 8 bases at V and 8 bases at J, with 21 bases between. The CDR3, as DNA: TGTGCCAGCTGGCACAGGGTTCCGGACTGGGGCTACACCTTC. This gives the protein CASWHRVPDWGYTF.

This clonotype was observed at least ten times. The chain joins TRBV20-1 to TRBJ2-1; unclear D gene. The CDR3 loop spans 13 amino acids. Trimming cost V 1 base and J 7 bases, with 11 bases left between them. Germline CDR1 and CDR2: DFQATT and SNEGSKA (reference sequence). The CDR3 is CSARVFLINEQFF. The DNA for the CDR3 is TGCAGTGCTAGAGTCTTCCTAATAAATGAGCAGTTCTTC.

This clonotype has only a few counts. This chain connects TRBV9 to TRBJ2-3; D gene uncertain. This CDR3 spans 13 amino acids. The V and J ends lost 0 bases and 6 bases respectively, with 8 bases between them. From germline, CDR1 is SGDLS and CDR2 YYNGEE. CDR3 protein: CASSVGPPDTQYF. The CDR3 DNA reads TGTGCCAGCAGCGTAGGACCGCCTGATACGCAGTATTTT.

The rearrangement links TRBV30 to TRBJ1-5; a weak D match, TRBD1 (6 bases). Trimming removed 0 bases from V and 0 bases from J, with 9 bases in between. Germline CDR1 is GTSNPN and CDR2 is SVGIG (reference sequence). The CDR3 sequence is 15 residues long. DNA of the CDR3: TGTGCCTGGAGTGTAGGGGGGCCTAGCAATCAGCCCCAGCATTTT. It translates to CAWSVGGPSNQPQHF.

The chain is built from TRBV20-1 and TRBJ2-3; 8 positions agree with TRBD2. Germline V gives CDR1 DFQATT, CDR2 SNEGSKA (reference sequence). The CDR3 has 13 amino acids. Trimming at V came to 6 bases and at J to 5 bases, leaving 7 bases not matched to a gene. The CDR3 region is CSAPGLVLDTQYF. The CDR3 DNA follows: TGCAGTGCCCCGGGACTAGTTTTAGATACGCAGTATTTT.

The CDR3 spells CASSRIPYGYTF. The CDR3 bases are TGTGCCAGCAGCCGGATACCCTATGGCTACACCTTC. The V call is TRBV3-1, the J call TRBJ1-2; D call uncertain. The CDR3 sequence is 12 residues long. The V gene lost 4 bases and the J gene lost 4 bases, with 7 bases spanning the gap. Germline V gene data show CDR1 as LGHDT and CDR2 as YNNKEL (reference sequence).

The V call is TRBV2, the J call TRBJ2-5; D is perhaps TRBD1 (6 bases). With 6 bases removed from V and 4 bases from J, the gap between germline ends came to 12 bases. The CDR3 totals 13 residues. From germline, CDR1 is SNHLY and CDR2 FYNNEI. The CDR3 DNA follows: TGTGCCAGCAGGCCAGGGGCGAGAGAGACCCAGTACTTC. Amino acids: CASRPGARETQYF.

This clonotype was seen a handful of times. The V and J genes are TRBV6-5 and TRBJ2-4; D is perhaps TRBD1 or TRBD2 (6 bases each). The CDR3 extends over 15 amino acids. Trimming left V 4 bases short and J 8 bases short, with 18 bases between. Germline CDR1 and CDR2: MNHEY and SVGAGI. CDR3 protein: CASSSLMGGSYIQYF. Written as DNA, the CDR3 is TGTGCCAGCAGTTCCCTAATGGGGGGCTCATACATTCAGTACTTC.

This clonotype was observed a handful of times. The rearrangement joins TRBV3-1 to TRBJ1-2; D unclear. This CDR3 is built from 13 residues. CDR1 is LGHDT and CDR2 is YNNKEL in the germline V gene (reference sequence). V lost 0 bases to trimming and J lost 13 bases, with 15 bases between them. This CDR3 reads CASSQDLRGNVTF. The CDR3 DNA follows: TGTGCCAGCAGCCAAGATCTACGGGGAAATGTCACCTTC. Combining the CDR3 with reference TRBV3-1 and TRBJ1-2 gives the whole variable domain DTAVSQTPKYLVTQMGNDKSIKCEQNLGHDTMYWYKQDSKKFLKIMFSYNNKELIINETVPNRFSPKSPDKAHLNLHINSLELGDSAVYFCASSQDLRGNVTFGSGTRLTVV.

V and J are TRBV11-2 and TRBJ2-7; 9 bases align to TRBD2. The CDR3 is 14 amino acids. The germline gives CDR1 SGHAT, CDR2 FQNNGV. J lost 4 bases, V lost 7 bases, and 8 bases had no gene match. Here the CDR3 DNA reads TGTGCCAGCAATCTAGCGGGAAGCAGATACGAGCAGTACTTC. Amino acids: CASNLAGSRYEQYF.

This clonotype was recorded at least ten times. The rearrangement joins TRBV29-1 to TRBJ2-7, with D tentatively TRBD2 (5 bases). Germline V gene lookup returns CDR1 SQVTM and CDR2 ANQGSEA. Trimming pared 3 bases from V and 2 bases from J, leaving 11 bases between. The CDR3 contains 13 residues. CDR3 sequence reads: CSVDGGSTYEQYF. The CDR3 bases are TGCAGCGTTGATGGCGGGTCCACCTACGAGCAGTACTTC.

The chain joins TRBV5-1 to TRBJ2-3, with 10 bases aligning to TRBD2. J lost 0 bases, V lost 7 bases, and 5 bases had no gene match. This CDR3 is built from 15 residues. From germline, CDR1 is SGHRS and CDR2 YFSETQ. CDR3 residues: CASAGTSASTDTQYF. The CDR3, as DNA: TGCGCCAGCGCCGGGACTAGCGCTAGCACAGATACGCAGTATTTT.

This clonotype was seen a few times. The CDR3 spells CASSLTLGQGDQPQHF. The DNA for the CDR3 is TGTGCCAGCTCACTCACCCTCGGCCAGGGGGATCAGCCCCAGCATTTT. V and J are TRBV18 and TRBJ1-5; 7 bases line up with TRBD1. There are 16 residues in the CDR3. Trimming took 4 bases from V and 5 from J; bases not matched to a gene: 11. Germline CDR1 is KGHSH and CDR2 is LQKENI.

The sample holds a few counts of this clonotype. This rearrangement joins TRBV12-3 or TRBV12-4 to TRBJ2-7; the D is unclear. This CDR3 region has 13 residues. V was pared by 6 bases and J by 2 bases, with 11 bases between. CDR3 loop: CASSHSGTYEQYF. The CDR3 DNA reads TGTGCCAGCAGCCACTCGGGCACCTACGAGCAGTACTTC.

The J gene is TRBJ2-1, the V gene TRBV6-5; D not resolved. Deletions cut 2 bases from V and 5 bases from J, with 16 bases between. This CDR3 comprises 16 residues. CDR1 MNHEY and CDR2 SVGAGI come from the germline V gene. The DNA for the CDR3 is TGTGCCAGCAGTTACGACCCGGCAGGTCGAAACAATGAGCAGTTCTTC. Protein: CASSYDPAGRNNEQFF.

This clonotype was picked up a small number of times. This rearrangement joins TRBV10-3 to TRBJ2-1, with D perhaps matching TRBD1 or TRBD2 (5 bases each). The CDR3 has 14 residues. CDR1 and CDR2 from the germline V gene are ENHRY and SYGVKD. V lost 3 bases, J lost 8 bases, and 14 bases lay in between. CDR3 region: CAISEGAEVHEQFF. The CDR3, as DNA: TGTGCCATCAGTGAAGGGGCGGAGGTCCATGAGCAGTTCTTC.

V is TRBV7-8 and J is TRBJ2-5; D may be TRBD1 (6 bases). Germline V gene lookup returns CDR1 SGHVS and CDR2 FQNEAQ. Trimming took 1 base from V and 4 from J, leaving 13 bases between them. The CDR3 spans 15 residues. The DNA for the CDR3 is TGTGCCAGCAGCTTAGGGGCAGGGGTTGGAGAGACCCAGTACTTC. It yields the protein CASSLGAGVGETQYF.

This clonotype was seen a few times. The rearrangement links TRBV10-3 to TRBJ2-7, with D possibly being TRBD2 (5 bases). The V end lost 6 bases, the J end lost 2 bases, and 20 bases lay between the germline ends. This CDR3 is 16 amino acids long. The germline V gene has CDR1 ENHRY and CDR2 SYGVKD. The CDR3 nucleotides are TGTGCCATCAGACCCAATACGGGGAACTTTCCCTACGAGCAGTACTTC. This sequence encodes CAIRPNTGNFPYEQYF.

The table lists this clonotype with a few counts. V and J are TRBV7-2 and TRBJ2-1, with D hard to call. This CDR3 is 14 amino acids long. V dropped 5 bases and J dropped 3 bases, with 11 bases sitting between them. Germline CDR1 and CDR2: SGHTA and FQGNSA. CDR3 sequence (DNA): TGTGCCAGCAGCCCGTGGAGCCTCTACAATGAGCAGTTCTTC. Encoded protein: CASSPWSLYNEQFF.

The genes are TRBV2 and TRBJ2-7; D may be TRBD2 (5 bases). Trimming pared 3 bases from V and 0 bases from J, leaving 24 bases between. This CDR3 region has 19 residues. Germline CDR1 SNHLY, CDR2 FYNNEI. CDR3 sequence: CASSDLYATRTTSSYEQYF. Here the CDR3 DNA reads TGTGCCAGCAGTGATCTCTATGCTACAAGAACAACTAGCTCCTACGAGCAGTACTTC.

The chain couples TRBV7-2 to TRBJ1-5, with D maybe TRBD1 (5 bases). V lost 5 bases, J lost 1 base, and 12 bases lay in between. This CDR3 comprises 15 residues. Germline assignment: CDR1 SGHTA and CDR2 FQGNSA. The CDR3 spells CASSIGAGSNQPQHF. The CDR3 DNA reads TGTGCCAGCAGCATCGGGGCAGGGAGCAATCAGCCCCAGCATTTT.